A selection of T cell receptor beta chains follows, all from one sample in a study of T cell changes during pregnancy in multiple sclerosis. Repertoires were generated with immunoSEQ multiplex PCR, while TCRdb's copy carries only in-frame clones and drops some. Among roughly 5,200 clones listed, 81% were seen once. This sample comprised CD8+ T cells from peripheral blood mononuclear cells, obtained in the second trimester of pregnancy. These TCRs come from a female donor in good health, enrolled as a control in a pregnancy study. The CDR3 runs from the conserved cysteine through the conserved F or W. Each record gives: clone size, J gene, V gene, D gene, CDR3 DNA, CDR3 protein. A D gene is named only where the DNA matches it firmly. Clone size is shown for a subset of rows, as once, few, many or a class of expanded clone.

clone size: .; J gene: TRBJ2-2; V gene: TRBV6-4; D gene: TRBD1; CDR3 DNA: TGTGCCAGCAGTAAGACAGGGTCGCCCGGGGAGCTGTTTTTT; CDR3 protein: CASSKTGSPGELFF
clone size: .; J gene: TRBJ1-2; V gene: TRBV5-6; D gene: TRBD1; CDR3 DNA: TGTGCCAGCAGCTCGGGGACAGGGGCTAACTATGGCTACACCTTC; CDR3 protein: CASSSGTGANYGYTF
clone size: .; J gene: TRBJ2-1; V gene: TRBV6-4; D gene: TRBD2; CDR3 DNA: TGTGCCAGCAGTGAAACTAGCGGGGATTACAATGAGCAGTTCTTC; CDR3 protein: CASSETSGDYNEQFF
clone size: .; J gene: TRBJ2-7; V gene: TRBV29-1; D gene: TRBD2; CDR3 DNA: TGCAGCGTTCGGGAGGAGTCCTACGAGCAGTACTTC; CDR3 protein: CSVREESYEQYF
clone size: .; J gene: TRBJ1-1; V gene: TRBV6-6; D gene: TRBD1; CDR3 DNA: TGTGCCAGCAGTTACACCGGGACAGGGAACACTGAAGCTTTCTTT; CDR3 protein: CASSYTGTGNTEAFF
clone size: .; J gene: TRBJ1-1; V gene: TRBV7-9; D gene: .; CDR3 DNA: TGTGCCAGCAGCCAAGTGCCCGGCGGGCGCGGCACTGAAGCTTTCTTT; CDR3 protein: CASSQVPGGRGTEAFF
clone size: .; J gene: TRBJ1-5; V gene: TRBV4-3; D gene: .; CDR3 DNA: TGCGCCAGCAGCCAAGATGATAGGGGGTATCAGCCCCAGCATTTT; CDR3 protein: CASSQDDRGYQPQHF
clone size: once; J gene: TRBJ1-5; V gene: TRBV6-1; D gene: .; CDR3 DNA: TGTGCCAGCAGTGAAGCCCCCTATGATAGCCAGCCCCAGCATTTT; CDR3 protein: CASSEAPYDSQPQHF
clone size: .; J gene: TRBJ1-2; V gene: TRBV18; D gene: .; CDR3 DNA: TGTGCCAGCTCACTCTTTTCTGCCCCCGGGGGCTACACCTTC; CDR3 protein: CASSLFSAPGGYTF
clone size: .; J gene: TRBJ1-1; V gene: TRBV5-1; D gene: TRBD1; CDR3 DNA: TGCGCCAGCAGCTGGGGACAGGGGGCGAGGAACACTGAAGCTTTCTTT; CDR3 protein: CASSWGQGARNTEAFF
clone size: .; J gene: TRBJ2-1; V gene: TRBV14; D gene: TRBD2; CDR3 DNA: TGTGCCAGCAGCCAACTGGGACTAAGGAATGAGCAGTTCTTC; CDR3 protein: CASSQLGLRNEQFF
clone size: .; J gene: TRBJ2-2; V gene: TRBV4-3; D gene: TRBD2; CDR3 DNA: TGCGCCAGCAGCCAGGGAATCAGGACTAGCGGGGGCACCGGGGAGCTGTTTTTT; CDR3 protein: CASSQGIRTSGGTGELFF
clone size: once; J gene: TRBJ1-2; V gene: TRBV7-2; D gene: TRBD1; CDR3 DNA: TGTGCCAGCAGCTCCGGAGTGGGGACAGACCATGGCTACACCTTC; CDR3 protein: CASSSGVGTDHGYTF
clone size: .; J gene: TRBJ2-1; V gene: TRBV13; D gene: TRBD2; CDR3 DNA: TGTGCCAGCAGCCCCCCAAGTAGCGGGAGCAATGAGCAGTTCTTC; CDR3 protein: CASSPPSSGSNEQFF
clone size: .; J gene: TRBJ2-7; V gene: TRBV5-1; D gene: .; CDR3 DNA: TGCGCCAGCAGCCATGACCCCCCCCGGGACTACGAGCAGTACTTC; CDR3 protein: CASSHDPPRDYEQYF
clone size: .; J gene: TRBJ2-3; V gene: TRBV5-6; D gene: TRBD2; CDR3 DNA: TGTGCCAGCAGCCAACGACTAGCGGACACAGATACGCAGTATTTT; CDR3 protein: CASSQRLADTDTQYF
clone size: .; J gene: TRBJ1-2; V gene: TRBV28; D gene: TRBD1; CDR3 DNA: TGTGCCAGCAGACTCTTACAGGGGGCCTATGGCTACACCTTC; CDR3 protein: CASRLLQGAYGYTF
clone size: .; J gene: TRBJ2-3; V gene: TRBV6-4; D gene: .; CDR3 DNA: TGTGCCAGCAGTCCCAGGGGTGAGGGGCCAGATACGCAGTATTTT; CDR3 protein: CASSPRGEGPDTQYF
clone size: .; J gene: TRBJ2-5; V gene: TRBV9; D gene: TRBD2; CDR3 DNA: TGTGCCAGCAGCGTAGGTTCGTCGGGAGGCAGGGCAGAGACCCAGTACTTC; CDR3 protein: CASSVGSSGGRAETQYF
clone size: .; J gene: TRBJ2-1; V gene: TRBV6-4; D gene: TRBD2; CDR3 DNA: TGTGCCAGCAGTAGCGGGGGGGCCTACAATGAGCAGTTCTTC; CDR3 protein: CASSSGGAYNEQFF
clone size: .; J gene: TRBJ2-1; V gene: TRBV7-8; D gene: TRBD2; CDR3 DNA: TGTGCCAGCAGCCCCCGGGGAAGCGGGAGAAATGAGCAGTTCTTC; CDR3 protein: CASSPRGSGRNEQFF
clone size: .; J gene: TRBJ1-4; V gene: TRBV2; D gene: TRBD1; CDR3 DNA: TGTGCCAGCACCTGGGACAGGGGGTTAACTAATGAAAAACTGTTTTTT; CDR3 protein: CASTWDRGLTNEKLFF
clone size: .; J gene: TRBJ1-6; V gene: TRBV27; D gene: .; CDR3 DNA: TGTGCCAGCAGGGTTGGACAGCCGAGCTCCTATAATTCACCCCTCCACTTT; CDR3 protein: CASRVGQPSSYNSPLHF
clone size: .; J gene: TRBJ2-6; V gene: TRBV19; D gene: .; CDR3 DNA: TGTGCCAGTAGTATATCTCTTTCTGGGGCCAACGTCCTGACTTTC; CDR3 protein: CASSISLSGANVLTF
clone size: .; J gene: TRBJ1-4; V gene: TRBV2; D gene: .; CDR3 DNA: TGTGCCAGCAGTGTGGGACTAGGAGATGAAAAACTGTTTTTT; CDR3 protein: CASSVGLGDEKLFF
clone size: medium-sized; J gene: TRBJ2-3; V gene: TRBV11-2; D gene: TRBD2; CDR3 DNA: TGTGCCAGCAGCCCTAGGCCTAGCGGGAGCACAGATACGCAGTATTTT; CDR3 protein: CASSPRPSGSTDTQYF
clone size: .; J gene: TRBJ2-6; V gene: TRBV4-3; D gene: .; CDR3 DNA: TGCGCCAGCAGCCAAGATAGTACCTCTGGGGCCAACGTCCTGACTTTC; CDR3 protein: CASSQDSTSGANVLTF
clone size: .; J gene: TRBJ1-2; V gene: TRBV7-2; D gene: .; CDR3 DNA: TGTGCCAGCAGCGAAACAGGGTCTTATGGCTACACCTTC; CDR3 protein: CASSETGSYGYTF
clone size: few; J gene: TRBJ2-2; V gene: TRBV10-1; D gene: .; CDR3 DNA: TGCGCCAGCAGTGGAAGGACAGCCGACACCGGGGAGCTGTTTTTT; CDR3 protein: CASSGRTADTGELFF
clone size: once; J gene: TRBJ2-1; V gene: TRBV6-4; D gene: TRBD2; CDR3 DNA: TGTGCCAGCGGGTCCGGGACTAGCGATAACAATGAGCAGTTCTTC; CDR3 protein: CASGSGTSDNNEQFF
clone size: .; J gene: TRBJ2-7; V gene: TRBV29-1; D gene: TRBD1; CDR3 DNA: TGCAGCGTCCTCCCAGACGACAGGGCGGATTCCTACGAGCAGTACTTC; CDR3 protein: CSVLPDDRADSYEQYF
clone size: once; J gene: TRBJ2-7; V gene: TRBV27; D gene: .; CDR3 DNA: TGTGCCAGTGGACTGAACTACGAGCAGTACTTC; CDR3 protein: CASGLNYEQYF
clone size: once; J gene: TRBJ2-6; V gene: TRBV6-4; D gene: .; CDR3 DNA: TGTGCCAGCAGTGACTCGAGGTCTGGGGCCAACGTCCTGACTTTC; CDR3 protein: CASSDSRSGANVLTF
clone size: few; J gene: TRBJ1-1; V gene: TRBV7-8; D gene: .; CDR3 DNA: TGTGCCAGCAGCTTAGAGGCAGGGATGAACACTGAAGCTTTCTTT; CDR3 protein: CASSLEAGMNTEAFF
clone size: .; J gene: TRBJ2-5; V gene: TRBV27; D gene: .; CDR3 DNA: TGTGCCAGCCCCCCATCCGGACGGGGACAAGAGACCCAGTACTTC; CDR3 protein: CASPPSGRGQETQYF
clone size: once; J gene: TRBJ2-7; V gene: TRBV27; D gene: TRBD1; CDR3 DNA: TGTGCCAGCAGTTCCAGGACAGGACGGGAGCAGTACTTC; CDR3 protein: CASSSRTGREQYF
clone size: .; J gene: TRBJ2-3; V gene: TRBV18; D gene: .; CDR3 DNA: TGTGCCAGCTCACCATGGACTAAACCGCGGGATACGCAGTATTTT; CDR3 protein: CASSPWTKPRDTQYF
clone size: .; J gene: TRBJ2-7; V gene: TRBV6-1; D gene: .; CDR3 DNA: TGTGCCAGCAGGGAAATGGACGGGGGATCCTACGAGCAGTACTTC; CDR3 protein: CASREMDGGSYEQYF
clone size: .; J gene: TRBJ2-5; V gene: TRBV4-1; D gene: TRBD2; CDR3 DNA: TGCGCCAGCAGCCAAGTTGGGCTAGCGGGGGCCTCTAGGGAGCAGTACTTC; CDR3 protein: CASSQVGLAGASREQYF
clone size: .; J gene: TRBJ2-3; V gene: TRBV4-1; D gene: .; CDR3 DNA: TGCGCCAGCAGGGGCGGGTTAACGACAGATACGCAGTATTTT; CDR3 protein: CASRGGLTTDTQYF
clone size: once; J gene: TRBJ2-7; V gene: TRBV29-1; D gene: TRBD1; CDR3 DNA: TGCAGCGTGGACCGGGACAGGGGTAATGAGCAGTACTTC; CDR3 protein: CSVDRDRGNEQYF
clone size: few; J gene: TRBJ2-7; V gene: TRBV10-3; D gene: TRBD1; CDR3 DNA: TGTGCCATCAGAAAGACAGGGGACGTCGACGAGCAGTACTTC; CDR3 protein: CAIRKTGDVDEQYF
clone size: .; J gene: TRBJ1-1; V gene: TRBV7-3; D gene: .; CDR3 DNA: TGTGCCAGCAGCTTAAAAGTGAGAGATGAAGCTTTCTTT; CDR3 protein: CASSLKVRDEAFF
clone size: once; J gene: TRBJ1-1; V gene: TRBV30; D gene: TRBD1; CDR3 DNA: TGTGCCTGGGTCATAGGACAGGGGGACACTGAAGCTTTCTTT; CDR3 protein: CAWVIGQGDTEAFF
clone size: .; J gene: TRBJ2-2; V gene: TRBV6-4; D gene: .; CDR3 DNA: TGTGCCAGCAGTTCCCAGGAGGCCCCCACCGGGGAGCTGTTTTTT; CDR3 protein: CASSSQEAPTGELFF
clone size: few; J gene: TRBJ1-6; V gene: TRBV28; D gene: TRBD1; CDR3 DNA: TGTGCCAGCAGTTTGTTGGTAACGGGACAGGGAGACTCACCCCTCCACTTT; CDR3 protein: CASSLLVTGQGDSPLHF
clone size: .; J gene: TRBJ1-1; V gene: TRBV27; D gene: .; CDR3 DNA: TGTGCCAGCAGTTCCAGGACGAACAGGGAGGAAGCTTTCTTT; CDR3 protein: CASSSRTNREEAFF